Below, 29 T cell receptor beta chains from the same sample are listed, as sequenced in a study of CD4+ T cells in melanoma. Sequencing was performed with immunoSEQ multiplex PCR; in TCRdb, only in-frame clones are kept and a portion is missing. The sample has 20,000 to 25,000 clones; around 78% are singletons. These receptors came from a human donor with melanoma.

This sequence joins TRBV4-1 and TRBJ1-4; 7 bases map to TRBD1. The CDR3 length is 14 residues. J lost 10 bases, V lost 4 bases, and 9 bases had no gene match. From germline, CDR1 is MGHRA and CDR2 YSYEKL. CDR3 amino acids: CASSLPGQARKLFF. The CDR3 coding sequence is TGCGCCAGCAGCCTACCCGGACAGGCCCGAAAACTGTTTTTT.

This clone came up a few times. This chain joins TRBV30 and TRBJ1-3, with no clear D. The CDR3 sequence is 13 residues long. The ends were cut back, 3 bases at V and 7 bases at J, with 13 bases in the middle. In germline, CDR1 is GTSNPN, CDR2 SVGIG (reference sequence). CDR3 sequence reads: CAWSGRLSNTIYF. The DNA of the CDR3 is TGTGCCTGGAGCGGCCGCCTCTCGAACACCATATATTTT.

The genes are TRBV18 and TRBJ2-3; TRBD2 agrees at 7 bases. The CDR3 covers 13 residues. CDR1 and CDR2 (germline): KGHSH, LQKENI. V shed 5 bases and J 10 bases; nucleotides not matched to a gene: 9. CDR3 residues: CASSESRGTAQYF. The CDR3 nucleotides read TGTGCCAGCTCAGAATCGCGGGGGACGGCGCAGTATTTT.

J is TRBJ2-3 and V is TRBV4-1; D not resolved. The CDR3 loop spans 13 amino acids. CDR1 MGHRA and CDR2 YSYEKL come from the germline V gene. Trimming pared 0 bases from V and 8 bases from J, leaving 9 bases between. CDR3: CASSQDPAPTQYF. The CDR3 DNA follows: TGCGCCAGCAGCCAAGACCCCGCCCCTACGCAGTATTTT.

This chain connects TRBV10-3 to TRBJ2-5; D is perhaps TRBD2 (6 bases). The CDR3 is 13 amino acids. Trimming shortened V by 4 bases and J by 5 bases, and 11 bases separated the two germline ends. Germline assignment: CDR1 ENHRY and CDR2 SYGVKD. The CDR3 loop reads CAISGYGGETQYF. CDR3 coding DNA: TGTGCCATCAGTGGTTATGGGGGGGAGACCCAGTACTTC.

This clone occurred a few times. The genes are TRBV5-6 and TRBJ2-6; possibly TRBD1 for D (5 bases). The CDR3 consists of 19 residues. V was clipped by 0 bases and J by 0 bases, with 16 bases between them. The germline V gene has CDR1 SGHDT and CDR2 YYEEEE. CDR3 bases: TGTGCCAGCAGCTTGGGGGCAGGGCGTATATCCTCTGGGGCCAACGTCCTGACTTTC. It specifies CASSLGAGRISSGANVLTF.

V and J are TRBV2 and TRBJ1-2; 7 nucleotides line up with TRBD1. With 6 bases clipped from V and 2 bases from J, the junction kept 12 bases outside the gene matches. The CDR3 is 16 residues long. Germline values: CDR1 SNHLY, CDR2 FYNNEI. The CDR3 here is CASSGTAEGSNYGYTF. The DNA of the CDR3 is TGTGCCAGCAGCGGGACAGCGGAGGGCTCAAACTATGGCTACACCTTC.

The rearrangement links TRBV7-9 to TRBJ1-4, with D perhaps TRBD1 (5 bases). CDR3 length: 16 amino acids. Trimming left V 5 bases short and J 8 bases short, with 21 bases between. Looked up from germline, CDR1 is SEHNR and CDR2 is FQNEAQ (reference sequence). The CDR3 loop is CASSKSGAGSYEKLFF. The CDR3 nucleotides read TGTGCCAGCAGCAAATCCGGGGCAGGGTCATACGAAAAACTGTTTTTT. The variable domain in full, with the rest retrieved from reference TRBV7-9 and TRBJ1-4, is DTGVSQNPRHKITKRGQNVTFRCDPISEHNRLYWYRQTLGQGPEFLTYFQNEAQLEKSRLLSDRFSAERPKGSFSTLEIQRTEQGDSAMYLCASSKSGAGSYEKLFFGSGTQLSVL.

The CDR3 nucleotides are TGTGCCAGCAGCTTAAGGGGGTCCACTGAAGCTTTCTTT. It specifies CASSLRGSTEAFF. The J gene is TRBJ1-1, the V gene TRBV11-2, with a possible D match to TRBD1 (6 bases). V lost 2 bases and J lost 4, with 8 bases in between. Germline lookup yields CDR1 SGHAT and CDR2 FQNNGV. CDR3 length: 13 amino acids.

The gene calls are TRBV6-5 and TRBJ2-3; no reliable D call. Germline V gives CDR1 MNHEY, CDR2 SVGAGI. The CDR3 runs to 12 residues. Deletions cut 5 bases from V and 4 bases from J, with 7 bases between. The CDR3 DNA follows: TGTGCCAGCAGTCGCGTACCAGATACGCAGTATTTT. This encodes CASSRVPDTQYF.

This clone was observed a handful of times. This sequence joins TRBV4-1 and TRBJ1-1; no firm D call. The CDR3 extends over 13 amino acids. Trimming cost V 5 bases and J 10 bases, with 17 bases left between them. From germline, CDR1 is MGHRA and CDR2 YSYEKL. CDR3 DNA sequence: TGCGCCAGCAGCTACCCTGGGGAGGCGGTAGCTTTCTTT. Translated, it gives CASSYPGEAVAFF.

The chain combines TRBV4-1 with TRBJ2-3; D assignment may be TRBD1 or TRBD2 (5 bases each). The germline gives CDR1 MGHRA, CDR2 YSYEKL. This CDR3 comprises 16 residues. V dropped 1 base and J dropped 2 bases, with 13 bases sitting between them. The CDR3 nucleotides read TGCGCCAGCAGCCAAGGCCCGGGACCGATCACAGATACGCAGTATTTT. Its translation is CASSQGPGPITDTQYF.

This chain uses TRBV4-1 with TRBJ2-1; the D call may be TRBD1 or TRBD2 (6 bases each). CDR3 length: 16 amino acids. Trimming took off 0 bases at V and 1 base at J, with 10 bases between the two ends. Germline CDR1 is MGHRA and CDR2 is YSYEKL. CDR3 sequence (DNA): TGCGCCAGCAGCCAAGAGAGGAGGGGGTCCTACAATGAGCAGTTCTTC. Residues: CASSQERRGSYNEQFF.

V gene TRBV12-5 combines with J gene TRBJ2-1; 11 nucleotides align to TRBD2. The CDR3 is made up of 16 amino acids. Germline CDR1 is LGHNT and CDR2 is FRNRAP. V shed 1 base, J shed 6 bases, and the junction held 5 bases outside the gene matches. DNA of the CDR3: TGTGCTAGTGGTTTGGGCGGGGGACTAGCGGTCAATGAGCAGTTCTTC. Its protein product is CASGLGGGLAVNEQFF.

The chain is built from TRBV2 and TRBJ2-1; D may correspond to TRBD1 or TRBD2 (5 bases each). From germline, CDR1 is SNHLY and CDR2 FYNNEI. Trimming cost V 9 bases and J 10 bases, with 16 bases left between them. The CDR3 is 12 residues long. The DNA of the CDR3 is TGTGCCAGTTCGCTCGGGGCAGAAGAGCAGTTCTTC. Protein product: CASSLGAEEQFF.

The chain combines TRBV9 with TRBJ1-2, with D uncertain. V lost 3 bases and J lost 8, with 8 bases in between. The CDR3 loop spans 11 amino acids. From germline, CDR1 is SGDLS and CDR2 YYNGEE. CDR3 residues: CASSASYGYTF. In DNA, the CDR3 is TGTGCCAGCAGCGCTTCGTACGGCTACACCTTC.

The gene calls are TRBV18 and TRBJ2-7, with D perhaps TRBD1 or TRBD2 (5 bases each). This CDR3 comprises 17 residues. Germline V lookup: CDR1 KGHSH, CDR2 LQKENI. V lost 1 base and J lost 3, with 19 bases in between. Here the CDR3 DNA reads TGTGCCAGCTCACCACTTGGTCCGGGACGGCGCGACTACGAGCAGTACTTC. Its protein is CASSPLGPGRRDYEQYF.

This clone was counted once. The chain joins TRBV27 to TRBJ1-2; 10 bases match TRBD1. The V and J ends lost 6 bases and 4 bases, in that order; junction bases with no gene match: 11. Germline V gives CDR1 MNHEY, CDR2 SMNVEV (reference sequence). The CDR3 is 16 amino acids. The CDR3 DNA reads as TGTGCCAGCAGCCGACGACGGACAGGGGGGGGCTATGGCTACACCTTC. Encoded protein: CASSRRRTGGGYGYTF.

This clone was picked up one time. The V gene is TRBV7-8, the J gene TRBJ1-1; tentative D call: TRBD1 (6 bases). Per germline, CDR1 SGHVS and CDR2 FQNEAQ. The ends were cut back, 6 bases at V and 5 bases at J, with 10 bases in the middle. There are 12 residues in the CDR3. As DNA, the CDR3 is TGTGCCAGCAGTCAACAGGGAACTGAAGCTTTCTTT. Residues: CASSQQGTEAFF. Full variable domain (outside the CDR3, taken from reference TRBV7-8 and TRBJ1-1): GAGVSQSPRYKVAKRGQDVALRCDPISGHVSLFWYQQALGQGPEFLTYFQNEAQLDKSGLPSDRFFAERPEGSVSTLKIQRTQQEDSAVYLCASSQQGTEAFFGQGTRLTVV.

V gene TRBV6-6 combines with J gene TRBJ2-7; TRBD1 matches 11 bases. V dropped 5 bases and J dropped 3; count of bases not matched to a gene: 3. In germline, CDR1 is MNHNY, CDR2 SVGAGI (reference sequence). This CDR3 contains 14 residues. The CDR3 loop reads CASSKGTGGYEQYF. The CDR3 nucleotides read TGTGCCAGCAGTAAAGGGACAGGGGGCTACGAGCAGTACTTC.

The chain's CDR3 is CASSPPNAVRERTDTQYF. CDR3 nucleotides: TGTGCCAGCTCACCACCCAATGCTGTAAGGGAAAGGACAGATACGCAGTATTTT. The rearrangement links TRBV18 to TRBJ2-3; D gene uncertain. This CDR3 is built from 18 residues. V lost 0 bases and J 3 bases, leaving 19 bases between the germline ends. Per germline, CDR1 KGHSH and CDR2 LQKENI.

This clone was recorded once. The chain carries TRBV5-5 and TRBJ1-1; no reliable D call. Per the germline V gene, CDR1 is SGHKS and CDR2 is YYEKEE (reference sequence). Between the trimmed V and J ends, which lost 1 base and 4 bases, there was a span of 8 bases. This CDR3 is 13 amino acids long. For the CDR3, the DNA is TGTGCCAGCAGCTTGTTAGGGAGCACTGAAGCTTTCTTT. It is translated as CASSLLGSTEAFF.

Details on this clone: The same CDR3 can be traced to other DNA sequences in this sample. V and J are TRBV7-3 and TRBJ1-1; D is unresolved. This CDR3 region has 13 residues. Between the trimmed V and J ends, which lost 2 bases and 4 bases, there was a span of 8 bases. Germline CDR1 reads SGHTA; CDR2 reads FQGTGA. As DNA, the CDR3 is TGTGCCAGCAGCTTAGGGGTGGGCACTGAAGCTTTCTTT. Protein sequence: CASSLGVGTEAFF. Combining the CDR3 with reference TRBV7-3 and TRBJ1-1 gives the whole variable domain GAGVSQTPSNKVTEKGKYVELRCDPISGHTALYWYRQSLGQGPEFLIYFQGTGAADDSGLPNDRFFAVRPEGSVSTLKIQRTERGDSAVYLCASSLGVGTEAFFGQGTRLTVV.

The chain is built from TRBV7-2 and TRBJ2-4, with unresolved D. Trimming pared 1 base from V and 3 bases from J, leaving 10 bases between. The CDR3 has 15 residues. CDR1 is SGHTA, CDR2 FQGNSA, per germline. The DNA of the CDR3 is TGTGCCAGCAGCTTAGTCTCCGGCTTCAAAAACATTCAGTACTTC. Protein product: CASSLVSGFKNIQYF.

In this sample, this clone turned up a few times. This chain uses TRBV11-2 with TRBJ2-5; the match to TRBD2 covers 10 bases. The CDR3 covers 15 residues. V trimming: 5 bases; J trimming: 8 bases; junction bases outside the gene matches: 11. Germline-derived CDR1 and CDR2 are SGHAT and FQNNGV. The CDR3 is CASSTAGGFLQTQYF. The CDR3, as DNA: TGTGCCAGCAGCACAGCGGGGGGGTTCTTACAAACCCAGTACTTC.

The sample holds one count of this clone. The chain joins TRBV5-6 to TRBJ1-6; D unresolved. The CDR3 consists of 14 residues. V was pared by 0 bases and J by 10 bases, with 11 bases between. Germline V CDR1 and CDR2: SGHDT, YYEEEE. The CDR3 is CASSLEGLGSPLHF. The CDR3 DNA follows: TGTGCCAGCAGCTTGGAAGGCTTGGGGTCACCCCTCCACTTT.

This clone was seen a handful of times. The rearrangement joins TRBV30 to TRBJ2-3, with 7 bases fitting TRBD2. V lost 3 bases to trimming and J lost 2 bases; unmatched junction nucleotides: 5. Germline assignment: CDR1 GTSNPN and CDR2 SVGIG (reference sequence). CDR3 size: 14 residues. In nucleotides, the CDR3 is TGTGCCTGGAGCGACGGGACTAACACAGATACGCAGTATTTT. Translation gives CAWSDGTNTDTQYF.

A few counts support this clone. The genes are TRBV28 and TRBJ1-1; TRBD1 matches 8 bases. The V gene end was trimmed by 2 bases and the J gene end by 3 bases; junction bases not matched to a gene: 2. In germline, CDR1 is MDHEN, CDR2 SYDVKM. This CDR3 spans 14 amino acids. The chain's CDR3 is CASSLNRGYTEAFF. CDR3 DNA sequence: TGTGCCAGCAGTTTAAACAGGGGGTACACTGAAGCTTTCTTT.

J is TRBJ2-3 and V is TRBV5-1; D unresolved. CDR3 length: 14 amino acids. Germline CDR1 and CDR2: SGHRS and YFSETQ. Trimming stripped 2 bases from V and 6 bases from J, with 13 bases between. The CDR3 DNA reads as TGCGCCAGCAGCTTTTTACTAACGGTGGATACGCAGTATTTT. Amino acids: CASSFLLTVDTQYF.